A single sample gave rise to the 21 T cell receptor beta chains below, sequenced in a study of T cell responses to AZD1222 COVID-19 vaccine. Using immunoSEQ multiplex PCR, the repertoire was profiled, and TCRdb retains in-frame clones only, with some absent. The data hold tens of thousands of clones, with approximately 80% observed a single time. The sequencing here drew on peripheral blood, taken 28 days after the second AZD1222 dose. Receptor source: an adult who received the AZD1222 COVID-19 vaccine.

The CDR3 coding sequence is TGTGCCTGGAGTCGGACAGGGGTGAACACTGAAGCTTTCTTT. Amino acid sequence: CAWSRTGVNTEAFF. The chain uses TRBV30 and TRBJ1-1; 9 nucleotides agree with TRBD1. The trim removed 2 bases at V and 0 bases at J, leaving 1 base unmatched. CDR1 and CDR2 from the germline V gene are GTSNPN and SVGIG (reference sequence). The CDR3 totals 14 residues. Based on the CDR3 plus reference TRBV30 and TRBJ1-1, the full variable domain is SQTIHQWPATLVQPVGSPLSLECTVEGTSNPNLYWYRQAAGRGLQLLFYSVGIGQISSEVPQNLSASRPQDRQFILSSKKLLLSDSGFYLCAWSRTGVNTEAFFGQGTRLTVV.

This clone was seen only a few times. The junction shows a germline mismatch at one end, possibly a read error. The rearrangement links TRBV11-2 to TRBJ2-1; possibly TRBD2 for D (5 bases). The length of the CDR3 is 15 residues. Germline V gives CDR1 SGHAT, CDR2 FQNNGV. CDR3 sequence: CASSLAGVSSNEQFF. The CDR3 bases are TGTGCCAGCAGCTTAGCCGGGGTGTCCTCCAATGAGCAGTTCTTC.

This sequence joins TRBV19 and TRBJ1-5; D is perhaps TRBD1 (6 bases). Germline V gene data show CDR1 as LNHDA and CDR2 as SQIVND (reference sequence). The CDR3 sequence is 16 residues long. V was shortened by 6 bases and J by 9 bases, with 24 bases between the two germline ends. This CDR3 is CASSPGGGTVPVPQHF. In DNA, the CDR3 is TGTGCCAGTAGCCCGGGGGGCGGGACTGTCCCTGTGCCCCAGCATTTT.

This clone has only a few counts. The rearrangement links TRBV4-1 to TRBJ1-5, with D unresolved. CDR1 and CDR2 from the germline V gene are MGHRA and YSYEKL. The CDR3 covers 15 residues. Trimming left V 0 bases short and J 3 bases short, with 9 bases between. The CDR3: CASSQEERDNQPQHF. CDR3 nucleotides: TGCGCCAGCAGCCAAGAGGAACGGGACAATCAGCCCCAGCATTTT.

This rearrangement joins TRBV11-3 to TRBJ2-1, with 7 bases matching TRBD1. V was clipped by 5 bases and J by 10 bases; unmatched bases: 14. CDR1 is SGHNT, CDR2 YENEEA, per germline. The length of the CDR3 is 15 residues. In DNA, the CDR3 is TGTGCCAGCAGCGCCCCCGGGACAGCCCTGGGAGAGCAGTTCTTC. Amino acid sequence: CASSAPGTALGEQFF.

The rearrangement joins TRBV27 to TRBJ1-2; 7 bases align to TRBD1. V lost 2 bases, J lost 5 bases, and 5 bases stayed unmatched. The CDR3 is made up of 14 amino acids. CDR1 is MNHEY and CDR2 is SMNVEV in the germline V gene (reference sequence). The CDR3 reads CASSLKGAGYGYTF. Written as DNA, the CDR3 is TGTGCCAGCAGTTTAAAGGGGGCGGGTTATGGCTACACCTTC.

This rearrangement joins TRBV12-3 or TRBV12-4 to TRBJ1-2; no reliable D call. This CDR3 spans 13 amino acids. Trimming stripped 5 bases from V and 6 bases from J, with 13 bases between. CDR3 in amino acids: CASSPRTGDGYTF. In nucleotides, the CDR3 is TGTGCCAGCAGTCCCCGGACTGGGGATGGCTACACCTTC.

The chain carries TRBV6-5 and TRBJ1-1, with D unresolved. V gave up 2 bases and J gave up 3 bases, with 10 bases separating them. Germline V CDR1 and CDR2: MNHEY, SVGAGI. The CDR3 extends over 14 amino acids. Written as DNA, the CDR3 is TGTGCCAGCAGTTACCGTAGGATGGACACTGAAGCTTTCTTT. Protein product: CASSYRRMDTEAFF.

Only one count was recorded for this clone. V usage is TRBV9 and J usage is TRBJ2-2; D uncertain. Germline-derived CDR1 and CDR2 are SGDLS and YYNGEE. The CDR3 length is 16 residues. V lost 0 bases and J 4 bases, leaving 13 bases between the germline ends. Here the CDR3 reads CASSVEFDGPTGELFF. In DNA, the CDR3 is TGTGCCAGCAGCGTAGAATTTGATGGACCCACCGGGGAGCTGTTTTTT. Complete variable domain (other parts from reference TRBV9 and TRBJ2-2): DSGVTQTPKHLITATGQRVTLRCSPRSGDLSVYWYQQSLDQGLQFLIQYYNGEERAKGNILERFSAQQFPDLHSELNLSSLELGDSALYFCASSVEFDGPTGELFFGEGSRLTVL.

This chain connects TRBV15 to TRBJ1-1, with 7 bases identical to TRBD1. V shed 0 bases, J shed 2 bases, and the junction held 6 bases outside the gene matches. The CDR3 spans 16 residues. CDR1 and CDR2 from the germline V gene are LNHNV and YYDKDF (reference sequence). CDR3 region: CATSRDATGLNTEAFF. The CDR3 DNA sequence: TGTGCCACCAGCAGAGACGCGACAGGGCTCAACACTGAAGCTTTCTTT.

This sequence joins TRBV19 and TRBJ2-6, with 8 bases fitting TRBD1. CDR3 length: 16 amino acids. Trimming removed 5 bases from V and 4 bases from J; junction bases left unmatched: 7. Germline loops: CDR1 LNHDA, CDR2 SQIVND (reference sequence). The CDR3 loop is CASSRQGAGGANVLTF. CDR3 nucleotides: TGTGCCAGTAGTCGGCAGGGGGCGGGCGGGGCCAACGTCCTGACTTTC. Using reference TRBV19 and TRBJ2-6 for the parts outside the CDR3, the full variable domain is DGGITQSPKYLFRKEGQNVTLSCEQNLNHDAMYWYRQDPGQGLRLIYYSQIVNDFQKGDIAEGYSVSREKKESFPLTVTSAQKNPTAFYLCASSRQGAGGANVLTFGAGSRLTVL.

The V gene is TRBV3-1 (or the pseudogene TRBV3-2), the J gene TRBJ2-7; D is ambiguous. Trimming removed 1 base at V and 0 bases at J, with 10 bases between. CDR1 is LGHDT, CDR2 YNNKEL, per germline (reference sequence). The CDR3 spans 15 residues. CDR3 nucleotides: TGTGCCAGCAGCCAAGTTCCGCTTAGCTCCTACGAGCAGTACTTC. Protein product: CASSQVPLSSYEQYF.

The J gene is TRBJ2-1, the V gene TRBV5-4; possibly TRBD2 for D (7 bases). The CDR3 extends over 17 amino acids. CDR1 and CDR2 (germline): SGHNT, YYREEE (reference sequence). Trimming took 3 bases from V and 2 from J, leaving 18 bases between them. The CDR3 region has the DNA TGTGCCAGCAGCTCCCCCCGGCGAGGGGGGGCCTACAATGAGCAGTTCTTC. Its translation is CASSSPRRGGAYNEQFF.

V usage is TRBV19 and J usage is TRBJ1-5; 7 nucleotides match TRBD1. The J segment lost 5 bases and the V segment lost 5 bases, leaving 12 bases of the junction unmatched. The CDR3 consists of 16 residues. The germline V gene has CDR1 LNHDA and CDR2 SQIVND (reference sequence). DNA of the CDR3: TGTGCCAGTAGTGCGAACAGGGGAGGATTCGATCAGCCCCAGCATTTT. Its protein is CASSANRGGFDQPQHF.

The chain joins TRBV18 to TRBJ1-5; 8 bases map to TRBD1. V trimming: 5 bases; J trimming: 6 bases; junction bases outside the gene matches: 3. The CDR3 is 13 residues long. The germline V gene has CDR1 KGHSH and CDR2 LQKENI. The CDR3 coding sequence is TGTGCCAGCTCAGGACAGGGACGTCAGCCCCAGCATTTT. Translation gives CASSGQGRQPQHF.

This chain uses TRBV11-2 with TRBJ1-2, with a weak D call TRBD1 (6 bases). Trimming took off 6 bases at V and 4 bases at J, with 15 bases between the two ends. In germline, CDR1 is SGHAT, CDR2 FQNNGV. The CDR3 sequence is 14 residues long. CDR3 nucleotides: TGTGCCAGCAGACCCGACCAGGGGCCCTATGGCTACACCTTC. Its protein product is CASRPDQGPYGYTF.

The DNA for the CDR3 is TGTGCCAGCAGTGTACCGGGAGGGGAGATCTTCTACAATGAGCAGTTCTTC. Translated: CASSVPGGEIFYNEQFF. The rearrangement links TRBV6-1 to TRBJ2-1, with 8 positions matching TRBD2. The CDR3 has 17 residues. Trimming cost V 4 bases and J 3 bases; bases outside gene matches: 11. The V gene's germline CDR1 is MNHNS and CDR2 SASEGT.

CDR3 in DNA: TGTGCCAGCAGTTCACTAGCGGGGGCCAAAAGGGAGCAGTACTTC. Protein sequence: CASSSLAGAKREQYF. The rearrangement links TRBV6-2 or TRBV6-3 to TRBJ2-7; 11 nucleotides agree with TRBD2. The germline gives CDR1 MNHEY, CDR2 SVGEGT. Trimming at V came to 4 bases and at J to 7 bases, leaving 9 bases not matched to a gene. This CDR3 has 15 amino acids.

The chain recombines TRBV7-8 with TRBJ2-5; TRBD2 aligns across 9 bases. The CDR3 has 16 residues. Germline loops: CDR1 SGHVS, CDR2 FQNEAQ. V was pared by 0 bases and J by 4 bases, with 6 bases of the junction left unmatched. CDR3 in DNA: TGTGCCAGCAGCTTAGCGCGGGTTAGCGGGGGAGAGACCCAGTACTTC. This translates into CASSLARVSGGETQYF.

The CDR3 is CSASRQGPNEQFF. Here the CDR3 DNA reads TGCAGTGCTAGTCGTCAGGGACCCAATGAGCAGTTCTTC. The rearrangement joins TRBV20-1 to TRBJ2-1; tentatively, D is TRBD1 or TRBD2 (5 bases each). Trimming removed 3 bases at V and 6 bases at J, with 12 bases between. There are 13 residues in the CDR3. CDR1 DFQATT and CDR2 SNEGSKA come from the germline V gene (reference sequence).

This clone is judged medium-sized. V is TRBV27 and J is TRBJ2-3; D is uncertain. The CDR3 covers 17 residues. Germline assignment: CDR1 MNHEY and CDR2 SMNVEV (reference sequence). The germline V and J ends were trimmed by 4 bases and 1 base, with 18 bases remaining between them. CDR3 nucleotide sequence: TGTGCCAGCAGTTCCCCACTAAGAGGTGCAGGCACAGATACGCAGTATTTT. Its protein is CASSSPLRGAGTDTQYF.